This passage covers 17 T cell receptor beta chains from one sample sequenced in a study of HIV-infected patients and healthy controls. About 450 ng RNA was reverse transcribed with alpha and beta constant-region primers. Each of the alpha and beta chains got its own library through chain-specific third strand synthesis with indices. Each CDR3 protein gets one entry after TCRdb re-called the 5' RACE reads with MiXCR. Among about 7,900 distinct CDR3 sequences, over 7.5% were seen once, and the ten largest hold about 11%. Antiretroviral therapy had run roughly three months, about 14 weeks, before follow-up blood collection. All unsorted peripheral T cells were captured because whole blood was used without fractionation. The sample in question was blood, obtained during antiretroviral therapy. These receptors came from an adult with HIV infection.

The chain recombines TRBV24-1 with TRBJ1-5; D remains ambiguous. V was cut by 0 bases and J by 16 bases, with 18 bases left in between. Germline V CDR1 and CDR2: KGHDR, SFDVKD. The CDR3 length is 14 residues. The CDR3 DNA reads as TGTGCCACCAGTGATTTGGGGGATCCGGGCCTTCTACATTTT. Amino acids: CATSDLGDPGLLHF.

In its sample, this clonotype is medium-sized. This chain connects TRBV3-1 to TRBJ2-1; TRBD2 aligns across 9 bases. Germline V gene data show CDR1 as LGHDT and CDR2 as YNNKEL (reference sequence). V trimming: 1 base; J trimming: 2 bases; junction bases outside the gene matches: 3. This CDR3 contains 16 residues. The CDR3 DNA follows: TGTGCCAGCAGCCAAGGGGGCGGGAGGGCCTACAATGAGCAGTTCTTC. Translation gives CASSQGGGRAYNEQFF.

The CDR3 region is CASSYRQSYEQYF. DNA for the CDR3: TGTGCCAGCAGTTACCGCCAGTCCTACGAGCAGTACTTC. This chain joins TRBV6-5 and TRBJ2-7; D unclear. V was pared by 2 bases and J by 1 base, with 6 bases between. The V gene's germline CDR1 is MNHEY and CDR2 SVGAGI. The CDR3 covers 13 residues.

This clonotype is medium-sized (0.01 to 0.1%) within its sample. The J gene is TRBJ2-7, the V gene TRBV6-5, with 8 nucleotides matching TRBD1. The germline CDR1 and CDR2 sequences are MNHEY and SVGAGI. V shed 0 bases and J 1 base; nucleotides not matched to a gene: 8. The CDR3 is 17 residues long. CDR3 in DNA: TGTGCCAGCAGTTACTCTCTGGGACAGGTCTATTCCTACGAGCAGTACTTC. Amino acids: CASSYSLGQVYSYEQYF.

This clonotype has at least ten counts. This chain joins TRBV9 and TRBJ2-5; D gene ambiguous. This CDR3 contains 13 residues. Between the trimmed V and J ends, which lost 4 bases and 2 bases, there was a span of 9 bases. CDR1 and CDR2 from the germline V gene are SGDLS and YYNGEE. The CDR3 nucleotides are TGTGCCAGCAGCTCAGCCTTACAAGAGACCCAGTACTTC. The encoded protein is CASSSALQETQYF.

This clonotype occurred many times. The genes are TRBV6-5 and TRBJ2-7; 7 nucleotides line up with TRBD1. The CDR3 loop spans 14 amino acids. V lost 7 bases, J lost 2 bases, and 8 bases stayed unmatched. From germline, CDR1 is MNHEY and CDR2 SVGAGI. The CDR3 sequence: CASNDRDSTYEQYF. The DNA for the CDR3 is TGTGCCAGCAACGACCGGGACAGTACCTACGAGCAGTACTTC.

By sample fraction, this clonotype is medium-sized. This chain uses TRBV20-1 with TRBJ2-5; 9 nucleotides line up with TRBD2. Germline V gene sequence: CDR1 DFQATT, CDR2 SNEGSKA (reference sequence). The junction had 13 bases not matched to a gene; V was cut back by 6 bases and J by 5 bases. This CDR3 is 15 amino acids long. The CDR3 coding sequence is TGCAGTGCCCAAACCGGGACTAGCCTCCCGGAGACCCAGTACTTC. Translating it yields CSAQTGTSLPETQYF.

By share of the sample, this clonotype is medium-sized. The CDR3 coding sequence is TGTGCCATCTCCCGGGACGGAAGACAAGAGACCCAGTACTTC. Translation gives CAISRDGRQETQYF. The chain has TRBV10-3 and TRBJ2-5; either TRBD1 or TRBD2 may fit D (5 bases each). Germline CDR1 reads ENHRY; CDR2 reads SYGVKD. Trimming stripped 8 bases from V and 2 bases from J, with 15 bases between. This CDR3 has 14 residues.

The table lists this clonotype with many counts. This chain uses TRBV10-3 with TRBJ1-1; D not resolved. This CDR3 contains 14 residues. Germline values: CDR1 ENHRY, CDR2 SYGVKD. V dropped 0 bases and J dropped 1 base, with 6 bases sitting between them. In DNA form, the CDR3 reads TGTGCCATCAGTGAGTCGGCGGGGAACACTGAAGCTTTCTTT. Residues: CAISESAGNTEAFF.

This clonotype was seen many times. V usage is TRBV11-2 and J usage is TRBJ1-1, with a weak D call TRBD1 (6 bases). The germline V gene encodes CDR1 SGHAT and CDR2 FQNNGV. The V gene lost 5 bases and the J gene lost 4 bases, with 11 bases spanning the gap. The CDR3 is 13 residues long. The CDR3 sequence: CASSEQGSTEAFF. In DNA form, the CDR3 reads TGTGCCAGCAGCGAACAGGGTTCCACTGAAGCTTTCTTT.

Only a few counts were recorded for this clonotype. This chain connects TRBV19 to TRBJ2-7, with D perhaps being TRBD1 or TRBD2 (5 bases each). This CDR3 has 15 residues. V was shortened by 5 bases and J by 9 bases, with 23 bases between the two germline ends. Germline-derived CDR1 and CDR2 are LNHDA and SQIVND (reference sequence). The CDR3 region has the DNA TGTGCCAGTAGTTCGACCCCCGGGACCCCACGGGGGCAGTACTTC. This sequence encodes CASSSTPGTPRGQYF.

This clonotype was seen many times. The chain combines TRBV6-5 with TRBJ2-5; the D is unclear. V was clipped by 0 bases and J by 0 bases, with 11 bases between them. The germline gives CDR1 MNHEY, CDR2 SVGAGI. The CDR3 has 16 residues. CDR3 region: CASSYSVPLYQETQYF. In nucleotides, the CDR3 is TGTGCCAGCAGTTACTCTGTTCCGCTGTACCAAGAGACCCAGTACTTC.

In this sample, this clonotype turned up a few times. The rearrangement joins TRBV29-1 to TRBJ2-7; no reliable D call. CDR1 and CDR2 (germline): SQVTM, ANQGSEA. This CDR3 region has 12 residues. V dropped 4 bases and J dropped 1 base, with 8 bases sitting between them. CDR3 bases: TGCAGCGTTGTTTCCGGGTCCTACGAGCAGTACTTC. Translation: CSVVSGSYEQYF.

The CDR3 reads CASSYRMQDTQYF. Here the CDR3 DNA reads TGTGCCAGCAGTTACAGGATGCAAGATACGCAGTATTTT. The chain joins TRBV6-2 or TRBV6-3 to TRBJ2-3; no definite D call. Germline assignment: CDR1 MNHEY and CDR2 SVGEGT. Trimming cost V 2 bases and J 5 bases, with 8 bases left between them. The CDR3 is 13 residues long.

Sample share makes this clonotype medium-sized. The chain has TRBV29-1 and TRBJ1-1; TRBD1 might be the D (5 bases). Trimming shortened V by 4 bases and J by 4 bases, and 22 bases separated the two germline ends. The CDR3 sequence is 16 residues long. CDR1 and CDR2 (germline): SQVTM, ANQGSEA. CDR3 bases: TGCAGCGTTGGTGGATTTCCGGGACGGCCTCCCACTGAAGCTTTCTTT. Amino acids: CSVGGFPGRPPTEAFF.

This clonotype rates as medium-sized. The chain recombines TRBV20-1 with TRBJ2-2, with D uncertain. CDR3 size: 13 residues. Germline V CDR1 and CDR2: DFQATT, SNEGSKA (reference sequence). V was trimmed by 4 bases and J by 3 bases, leaving 9 bases between them. The CDR3, as DNA: TGCAGTGCTATTGGAGTCCACACCGGGGAGCTGTTTTTT. Translating it yields CSAIGVHTGELFF.

By share, this clonotype counts as medium-sized (0.01 to 0.1%). This chain links TRBV6-2 or TRBV6-3 with TRBJ1-1; 8 bases agree with TRBD1. The CDR3 extends over 14 amino acids. Germline V gene data show CDR1 as MNHEY and CDR2 as SVGEGT. V gave up 7 bases and J gave up 0 bases; unmatched junction bases: 4. CDR3 bases: TGTGCCAGCACCAGGACAGGGTTGAACACTGAAGCTTTCTTT. This translates into CASTRTGLNTEAFF.